This record covers a single T cell receptor (delta chain). This clone was counted between two and nine times. This clone's antigen is unknown. A far larger clone lies a single base away; this is likely a read error. V is pruned by 1 base and J by 1 base, leaving 27 bases of the junction without a gene match. From the cysteine through the phenylalanine, the CDR3 covers 23 amino acids. Just the 69-base CDR3 DNA is kept, in frame starting at base 1. For CDR1 and CDR2, the germline V gene lists TSWWSYY and QGS. The same treatment, consisting of spiramycin and/or pyrimethamine plus sulfadiazine plus folinic acid, was given to mothers of infected and uninfected infants alike. All infants, infected and uninfected, were born by term delivery after more than 37 weeks of gestation. Around 1 mL of blood was processed into PBMCs by Lymphoprep gradient centrifugation, then cryopreserved in liquid nitrogen and shipped to Belgium. After thawing, the PBMCs were labeled with Zombie NIR viability dye and stained with antibodies against CD3, TCR gammadelta, Vgamma9 and Vdelta2. CD3+ TCRgammadelta+ T cells were sorted on a FACSAria III with a mean purity of around 98%. For each sample, RNA was extracted from roughly 10,000 sorted gammadelta T cells with the RNeasy Micro Kit. Infants were born to mothers enrolled with primary T. gondii infection during pregnancy. Infant peripheral blood was collected at an outpatient microbiology and virology center in Pavia, Italy.

These data belong to a study of Vγ9Vδ2 T cells in congenital toxoplasmosis (dated by TCRdb to the early 2020s). Describing the broader study: Congenital toxoplasmosis was diagnosed using IgG, IgM and IgA serology, Western blot and an in-house interferon-gamma release assay. This study compared the CDR3 repertoires of the gamma and delta chains in sorted blood gammadelta T cells from congenitally T. gondii-infected infants versus uninfected infants. Repertoires were sequenced from infants at 2 months after birth and at 1 year of age. TCR sequencing covered roughly 5 infected and approximately 11 uninfected infants at 2 months, plus 3 infected and 4 uninfected infants at 1 year. Results and caveats for the whole study, not just this receptor: Two months was the earliest age with enough suitable sample material for TCR repertoire analysis, so newborn repertoires were not sequenced. Both infected and uninfected infants showed a high prevalence of a public TRGV9 clonotype. Repertoire differences between infected and uninfected infants were less clear at 1 year of age than at 2 months. Germline-encoded fetal-type TRDV2 CDR3 sequences seemed to be more prevalent in infected than in uninfected 2-month-old infants, with an in utero expansion footprint being suggested. At 2 months, TRGV9 and TRDV2 CDR3s of infected infants appeared to carry fewer N additions than uninfected infants, especially TRDV2-TRDJ1 sequences.

cDNA was generated in one tube by template-switch reverse transcription with TRGC- and TRDC-specific primers, using SuperScript II. The TRGC primer was designed for binding to both the TRGC1 and TRGC2 constant genes. Amplification of TRG and TRD was done with the KAPA Real-Time Library Amplification Kit, and AMPure XP beads were used for purification between steps. Index PCR with the Nextera XT Index Kit was used to add Illumina sequencing adapters. An Illumina MiSeq with the V2 300 kit was used to sequence the TRG and TRD amplicons, producing 150 bp paired-end reads. Per the source publication's procedure: Before any further analysis, FastQC version 0.11.8 was used to check read quality. Reads were aligned against the TRG or TRD reference genes from GenBank, and CDR3 sequences were constructed using MiXCR version 3.0.3. MiXCR defaults were kept, except that TRDD gene segments were assembled using 3 rather than 5 consecutive nucleotides. N additions, CDR3 length, J segment length and clonotype sharing between samples were calculated with VDJtools version 1.2.1. CDR3 sequences that were out of frame or contained stop codons were removed from the analysis. Infant repertoires were compared for overlap with previously published fetal, cord blood and adult blood Vgamma9Vdelta2 repertoires. Via CATT, TCRdb reprocessed the public reads, and rows with identical DNA were then joined. The authors' filters were not applied to this entry. The sample profile shows 350 to 450 delta-chain clones; about 15% of them were found once. The leading ten clones occupy roughly 70% of the sample.

Sequencing was done on a sample of gamma-delta T cells from blood. The receptor chain draws on TRDV1 and TRDJ1; 7 bases in between match TRDD3. The clonotype originates from a child under 10 years old born to a mother with Toxoplasma gondii infection during pregnancy, either congenitally infected or uninfected (not recorded which). The sequenced DNA is TGTGCTCTTGGGGAACCCCCATTCCCATACGGGCTGGGGGGGCTTGGCCGCACCGATAAACTCATCTTT. This is translated as CALGEPPFPYGLGGLGRTDKLIF.